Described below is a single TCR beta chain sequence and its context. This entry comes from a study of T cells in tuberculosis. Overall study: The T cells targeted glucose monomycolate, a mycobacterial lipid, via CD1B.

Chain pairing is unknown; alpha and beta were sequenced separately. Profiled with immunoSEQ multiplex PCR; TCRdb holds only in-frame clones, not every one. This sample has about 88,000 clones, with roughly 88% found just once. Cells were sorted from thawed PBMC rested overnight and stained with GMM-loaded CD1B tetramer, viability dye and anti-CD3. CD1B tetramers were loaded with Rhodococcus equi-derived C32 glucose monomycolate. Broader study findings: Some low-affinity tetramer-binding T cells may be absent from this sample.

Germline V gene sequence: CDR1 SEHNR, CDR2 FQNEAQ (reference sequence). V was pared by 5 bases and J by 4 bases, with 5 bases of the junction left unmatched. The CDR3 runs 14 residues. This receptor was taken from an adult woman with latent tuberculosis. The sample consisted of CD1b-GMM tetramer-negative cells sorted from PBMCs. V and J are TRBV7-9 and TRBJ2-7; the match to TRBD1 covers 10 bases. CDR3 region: CASSPRQGAYEQYF. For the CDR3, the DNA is TGTGCCAGCAGCCCTAGACAGGGGGCTTACGAGCAGTACTTC.